One and the same sample provided the 27 T cell receptor beta chains below, sequenced in a study of CD8+CD57+ T cells in acquired aplastic anemia. Genomic DNA, serving as template, underwent TCR beta VDJ and CDR3 profiling. TCRdb used MiXCR to reprocess the reads, holding one entry per CDR3 protein. The table includes about 470,000 distinct CDR3 sequences, around 33% detected once. For sequencing, patients were chosen who had shown expansion of CD8+CD57+ cells by flow cytometry. Sequenced: sorted CD4+, CD8+, or CD8+CD57+ T cells (not recorded which) from PBMCs. The receptors were gathered from a human donor with aplastic anemia.

This clonotype has only a few counts. A much larger clone is a single base away; this may be a read error. The rearrangement joins TRBV7-3 to TRBJ2-7; a possible D gene is TRBD1 (5 bases). Germline V lookup: CDR1 SGHTA, CDR2 FQGTGA. CDR3 length equals 14 residues. In nucleotides, the CDR3 is TGTGCCAGCAGCTTGTCCAGGGCCAGCTACGAGCAGCACTTC. Translated, it gives CASSLSRASYEQHF.

This clonotype was detected many times. The V gene is TRBV9, the J gene TRBJ2-7; no clear D. This CDR3 comprises 14 residues. Germline loops: CDR1 SGDLS, CDR2 YYNGEE. V was shortened by 1 base and J by 3 bases, with 11 bases between the two germline ends. CDR3 in amino acids: CASSVLSSGYEQYF. The DNA for the CDR3 is TGTGCCAGCAGCGTACTCTCTTCGGGCTACGAGCAGTACTTC.

The sample holds a few counts of this clonotype. The DNA of the CDR3 is TGCAGTGCTAGAACACCCGCCGGGGAGCTGTTTTTT. This encodes CSARTPAGELFF. J is TRBJ2-2 and V is TRBV20-1; no clear D. With 2 bases removed from V and 6 bases from J, the gap between germline ends came to 7 bases. Germline V CDR1 and CDR2: DFQATT, SNEGSKA (reference sequence). The CDR3 extends over 12 amino acids.

This clonotype was seen at least ten times. The gene calls are TRBV4-3 and TRBJ1-2; possibly TRBD1 for D (6 bases). V dropped 6 bases and J dropped 6 bases, with 14 bases sitting between them. Per germline, CDR1 LGHNA and CDR2 YSLEER. This CDR3 region has 13 residues. In DNA, the CDR3 is TGCGCCAGCAGTCAAAAAGGGGGTAATGGCTACACCTTC. As protein: CASSQKGGNGYTF.

This chain links TRBV2 with TRBJ1-6; no firm D call. Looked up from germline, CDR1 is SNHLY and CDR2 is FYNNEI. V was shortened by 8 bases and J by 6 bases, with 8 bases between the two germline ends. The CDR3 consists of 12 residues. The chain's CDR3 is CASQDGNSPLHF. DNA of the CDR3: TGTGCCAGCCAGGACGGTAATTCACCCCTCCACTTT.

The rearrangement links TRBV2 to TRBJ2-3; no clear D gene. Germline CDR1 SNHLY, CDR2 FYNNEI. V was cut by 8 bases and J by 2 bases, with 11 bases left in between. CDR3 length: 13 residues. CDR3 sequence reads: CASAEFYTDTQYF. Here the CDR3 DNA reads TGTGCCAGCGCGGAGTTCTACACAGATACGCAGTATTTT. The full variable domain, its missing parts supplied by reference TRBV2 and TRBJ2-3, is EPEVTQTPSHQVTQMGQEVILRCVPISNHLYFYWYRQILGQKVEFLVSFYNNEISEKSEIFDDQFSVERPDGSNFTLKIRSTKLEDSAMYFCASAEFYTDTQYFGPGTRLTVL.

The chain carries TRBV30 and TRBJ2-3; D gene unclear. The germline V gene encodes CDR1 GTSNPN and CDR2 SVGIG (reference sequence). There are 12 residues in the CDR3. Trimming stripped 5 bases from V and 3 bases from J, with 9 bases between. DNA of the CDR3: TGTGCCTGGGGCGGAGCGACAGATACGCAGTATTTT. Protein: CAWGGATDTQYF.

This clonotype was detected ten times or more. The chain joins TRBV20-1 to TRBJ2-1, with TRBD2 matching 16 bases. The trim removed 6 bases at V and 7 bases at J, leaving 6 bases unmatched. Germline loops: CDR1 DFQATT, CDR2 SNEGSKA (reference sequence). The length of the CDR3 is 15 residues. The DNA for the CDR3 is TGCAGTGCCGGGACTAGCGGGAGGGCCGATAATGAGCAGTTCTTC. Residues: CSAGTSGRADNEQFF.

Ten or more counts support this clonotype. The chain combines TRBV7-2 with TRBJ2-5; 10 nucleotides align to TRBD1. This CDR3 comprises 16 residues. Trimming at V came to 6 bases and at J to 5 bases, leaving 12 bases not matched to a gene. Germline V CDR1 and CDR2: SGHTA, FQGNSA. The CDR3 DNA follows: TGTGCCAGCAGACCTCCTCGGACAGGGGGTGGCGAGACCCAGTACTTC. Its protein is CASRPPRTGGGETQYF. Complete variable domain (other parts from reference TRBV7-2 and TRBJ2-5): GAGVSQSPSNKVTEKGKDVELRCDPISGHTALYWYRQSLGQGLEFLIYFQGNSAPDKSGLPSDRFSAERTGGSVSTLTIQRTQQEDSAVYLCASRPPRTGGGETQYFGPGTRLLVL.

J is TRBJ1-5 and V is TRBV9; D is undetermined. The CDR3 covers 15 residues. The ends were cut back, 0 bases at V and 4 bases at J, with 11 bases in the middle. CDR1 SGDLS and CDR2 YYNGEE come from the germline V gene. The CDR3 DNA is TGTGCCAGCAGCGTAGCCGGGGAGTCGAATCAGCCCCAGCATTTT. Its translation is CASSVAGESNQPQHF.

Of note for this clonotype: A junction end diverges from the germline sequence, so it may reflect a read error. The chain is built from TRBV4-3 and TRBJ1-1; D gene uncertain. This CDR3 is built from 14 residues. Germline CDR1 LGHNA, CDR2 YSLEER. CDR3 DNA sequence: TGCGCCAGCAGTCAAGCCGCGGGGAACACTGAAGCTTTCTTT. Amino acids: CASSQAAGNTEAFF.

This clonotype was observed a handful of times. The chain joins TRBV2 to TRBJ1-1; the D gene is possibly TRBD1 (5 bases). The germline V gene encodes CDR1 SNHLY and CDR2 FYNNEI. Trimming left V 6 bases short and J 2 bases short, with 16 bases between. This CDR3 comprises 15 residues. The CDR3 region has the DNA TGTGCCAGCAGGCGAGTCCCGGGGGTTAACACTGAAGCTTTCTTT. Residues: CASRRVPGVNTEAFF.

This clonotype was picked up many times. The chain uses TRBV20-1 and TRBJ1-2; no reliable D call. The length of the CDR3 is 12 residues. CDR1 is DFQATT, CDR2 SNEGSKA, per germline (reference sequence). The V gene lost 6 bases and the J gene lost 8 bases, with 16 bases spanning the gap. CDR3 residues: CSATGLKAGYTF. CDR3 DNA: TGCAGTGCCACTGGGCTTAAGGCCGGCTACACCTTC.

This chain links TRBV28 with TRBJ2-7; 7 positions agree with TRBD1. The CDR3 spans 14 residues. J was trimmed by 5 bases and V by 7 bases; bases with no gene match: 11. CDR1 is MDHEN, CDR2 SYDVKM, per germline. The CDR3 DNA follows: TGTGCCAGCAACTACGAAGGGACAGCCGACGAGCAGTACTTC. Its protein is CASNYEGTADEQYF.

This clonotype was observed a few times. With a much larger clone just one base away, this may be a read error. The chain couples TRBV2 to TRBJ2-2; tentatively, D is TRBD2 (6 bases). This CDR3 region has 15 residues. Germline loops: CDR1 SNHLY, CDR2 FYNNEI. In DNA form, the CDR3 reads TGTGCCAGCAGTGAAGCGCGGGGAACCACCGGGGAGCCGTTTTTT. It is translated as CASSEARGTTGEPFF.

The genes are TRBV19 and TRBJ2-1; D call uncertain. The CDR3 is 15 amino acids. The V end lost 5 bases, the J end lost 7 bases, and 18 bases lay between the germline ends. The germline V gene encodes CDR1 LNHDA and CDR2 SQIVND (reference sequence). CDR3: CASSLTPSATNEQFF. CDR3 DNA: TGTGCCAGTAGTCTGACCCCCTCAGCGACAAATGAGCAGTTCTTC.

This clonotype was found many times. CDR3 amino acids: CAISDQRGRSYEQYF. The CDR3 DNA reads as TGTGCCATCAGTGATCAGCGCGGGAGGTCTTACGAGCAGTACTTC. The V and J genes are TRBV10-3 and TRBJ2-7; 8 nucleotides match TRBD2. Germline-derived CDR1 and CDR2 are ENHRY and SYGVKD. Germline trimming cut 3 bases from V and 4 bases from J; bases unmatched to any gene: 8. This CDR3 has 15 residues.

The rearrangement joins TRBV12-3 or TRBV12-4 to TRBJ2-1; weak D call: TRBD2 (5 bases). The CDR3 length is 13 residues. With 2 bases removed from V and 8 bases from J, the gap between germline ends came to 10 bases. The DNA for the CDR3 is TGTGCCAGCAGTTTACTAGCTGTCGATGAGCAGTTCTTC. Residues: CASSLLAVDEQFF.

The rearrangement joins TRBV18 to TRBJ1-1, with TRBD1 identical over 7 bases. With V trimmed by 7 bases and J by 4 bases, 6 bases remained unmatched. Germline V gene lookup returns CDR1 KGHSH and CDR2 LQKENI. The CDR3 is 13 residues long. DNA for the CDR3: TGTGCCAGCTACCTGACAGGGAGCACTGAAGCTTTCTTT. Amino acid sequence: CASYLTGSTEAFF.

J is TRBJ2-1 and V is TRBV20-1, with D possibly TRBD1 on 8 matching bases. Trimming cost V 2 bases and J 2 bases, with 16 bases left between them. The germline CDR1 and CDR2 sequences are DFQATT and SNEGSKA (reference sequence). CDR3 length: 16 residues. CDR3 protein: CSARTGGGRPYNEQFF. The CDR3 DNA sequence: TGCAGTGCTAGAACAGGGGGGGGGCGGCCCTACAATGAGCAGTTCTTC.

This clonotype has more than one count but fewer than ten. The genes are TRBV29-1 and TRBJ1-2, with 7 bases lining up with TRBD1. Germline V gene sequence: CDR1 SQVTM, CDR2 ANQGSEA. Trimming cost V 3 bases and J 4 bases; bases outside gene matches: 5. This CDR3 contains 13 residues. CDR3 protein: CSVDPGTAYGYTF. The CDR3 nucleotides are TGCAGCGTTGACCCCGGGACAGCCTATGGCTACACCTTC.

The chain employs TRBV11-2 and TRBJ2-6; TRBD1 agrees at 10 bases. The CDR3 runs 18 residues. J gave up 0 bases and V 1 base, and 3 bases lay outside the gene matches. Germline CDR1 SGHAT, CDR2 FQNNGV. CDR3 nucleotide sequence: TGTGCCAGCAGCTTAGGACAGGGGGCCGGCTCTGGGGCCAACGTCCTGACTTTC. As protein: CASSLGQGAGSGANVLTF.

This clonotype was counted ten times or more. The V gene is TRBV2, the J gene TRBJ1-6, with a weak D call TRBD1 (5 bases). Germline-derived CDR1 and CDR2 are SNHLY and FYNNEI. V shed 3 bases and J shed 7 bases, with 16 bases lying between them. The CDR3 loop spans 16 amino acids. CDR3 sequence reads: CASSDSPPGGNSPLHF. DNA for the CDR3: TGTGCCAGCAGTGACTCACCTCCTGGGGGGAATTCACCCCTCCACTTT.

This chain joins TRBV15 and TRBJ1-2; D not resolved. This CDR3 comprises 16 residues. Germline V lookup: CDR1 LNHNV, CDR2 YYDKDF (reference sequence). V was cut by 0 bases and J by 5 bases, with 16 bases left in between. The chain's CDR3 is CATSRESSQPIYGYTF. The CDR3 region has the DNA TGTGCCACCAGCAGAGAATCATCACAGCCTATTTATGGCTACACCTTC.

This clonotype was observed a few times. The V call is TRBV12-3 or TRBV12-4, the J call TRBJ2-1, with D possibly TRBD1 on 6 matching bases. This CDR3 spans 15 amino acids. V was cut by 3 bases and J by 9 bases, with 18 bases left in between. This CDR3 is CASSLAAGVQTEQFF. The CDR3 DNA follows: TGTGCCAGCAGTTTGGCGGCAGGGGTGCAGACTGAGCAGTTCTTC.

This clonotype showed up just a few times. The chain couples TRBV7-2 to TRBJ2-3; no reliable D call. The germline gives CDR1 SGHTA, CDR2 FQGNSA. V was trimmed by 1 base and J by 2 bases, leaving 7 bases between them. This CDR3 has 14 residues. The CDR3: CASSLVGNTDTQYF. CDR3 DNA sequence: TGTGCCAGCAGCTTAGTGGGAAACACAGATACGCAGTATTTT.

The chain recombines TRBV10-2 with TRBJ1-5, with unresolved D. This CDR3 contains 14 residues. The germline gives CDR1 WSHSY, CDR2 SAAADI. Trimming took off 2 bases at V and 6 bases at J, with 11 bases between the two ends. CDR3: CASSEARGSQPQHF. The DNA for the CDR3 is TGCGCCAGCAGTGAGGCACGGGGAAGTCAGCCCCAGCATTTT.